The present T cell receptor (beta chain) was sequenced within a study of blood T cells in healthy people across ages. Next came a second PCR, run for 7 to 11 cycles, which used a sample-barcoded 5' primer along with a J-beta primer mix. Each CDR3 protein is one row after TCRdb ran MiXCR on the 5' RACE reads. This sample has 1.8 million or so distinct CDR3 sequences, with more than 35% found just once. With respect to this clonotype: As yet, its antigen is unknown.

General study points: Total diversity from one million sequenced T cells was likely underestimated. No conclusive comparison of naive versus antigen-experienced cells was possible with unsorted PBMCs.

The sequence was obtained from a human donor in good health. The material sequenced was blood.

The CDR3 DNA reads as TGTGCCAGCAGTTTAGGAAACAGGTTCTACGAGCAGTACTTC. Its protein is CASSLGNRFYEQYF. J is TRBJ2-7 and V is TRBV27, with D possibly being TRBD1 (5 bases). The length of the CDR3 is 14 residues. Germline CDR1 is MNHEY and CDR2 is SMNVEV (reference sequence). The ends were cut back, 2 bases at V and 3 bases at J, with 11 bases in the middle.